This T cell receptor beta chain derives from a study of T cell responses to AZD1222 COVID-19 vaccine. Study outcomes and limitations: Seropositive at baseline were only 5 to 7 AZD1222 recipients. The donors showed a predominance of white British ancestry and of females, with possible underestimation of clonal diversity.

Germline CDR1 and CDR2: SGHNT and YYREEE (reference sequence). Trimming pared 0 bases from V and 7 bases from J, leaving 7 bases between. The CDR3 has 13 amino acids. Data came from immunoSEQ multiplex PCR; TCRdb stores just in-frame clones and leaves some out. This table has 95,000 to 100,000 clones, around nine tenths appearing once. As concerns this clone: Its target is unknown.

V is TRBV5-4 and J is TRBJ2-2, with D uncertain. The clonotype originates from an adult who received the AZD1222 COVID-19 vaccine. This material consisted of peripheral blood, taken 28 days after the second AZD1222 dose. Here the CDR3 DNA reads TGTGCCAGCAGCTTGGATCAGTTCGGGGAGCTGTTTTTT. Translating it yields CASSLDQFGELFF.